This T cell receptor (beta chain) was identified during a study of cytomegalovirus exposure and HLA in healthy donors. Looking at the study overall: A prior study identified 117 million unique TCR beta sequences from 150 million to 200 million T cells.

Details on this clone: Antigen unknown.

The CDR3 totals 18 residues. Germline loops: CDR1 LNHDA, CDR2 SQIVND (reference sequence). J gave up 7 bases and V 1 base, and 14 bases lay outside the gene matches. The PCR ran on 60 Vbeta and 13 Jbeta primers. Some clones are missing from TCRdb's copy, which holds only in-frame ones; the method was immunoSEQ multiplex PCR. The sample includes approximately 100,000 clones. Study-wide results and limits: For TCR beta chains, V- and J-gene trimming was later linked to a missense DCLRE1C variant. Within an earlier analysis, most TCR beta V segments proved productive either about 90% or about 30% of the time. In a later analysis, across HLA loci, associated TCR counts were highest for DRB1, lowest for HLA-C.

The sequenced sample consisted of PBMCs. The TCR comes from a man aged 50-59 years in good health and CMV-seronegative. The rearrangement links TRBV19 to TRBJ2-2; 8 nucleotides align to TRBD2. The CDR3 region is CASSIGPSGSISGGELFF. CDR3 in DNA: TGTGCCAGTAGTATAGGTCCGAGCGGGAGTATCTCCGGCGGGGAGCTGTTTTTT.